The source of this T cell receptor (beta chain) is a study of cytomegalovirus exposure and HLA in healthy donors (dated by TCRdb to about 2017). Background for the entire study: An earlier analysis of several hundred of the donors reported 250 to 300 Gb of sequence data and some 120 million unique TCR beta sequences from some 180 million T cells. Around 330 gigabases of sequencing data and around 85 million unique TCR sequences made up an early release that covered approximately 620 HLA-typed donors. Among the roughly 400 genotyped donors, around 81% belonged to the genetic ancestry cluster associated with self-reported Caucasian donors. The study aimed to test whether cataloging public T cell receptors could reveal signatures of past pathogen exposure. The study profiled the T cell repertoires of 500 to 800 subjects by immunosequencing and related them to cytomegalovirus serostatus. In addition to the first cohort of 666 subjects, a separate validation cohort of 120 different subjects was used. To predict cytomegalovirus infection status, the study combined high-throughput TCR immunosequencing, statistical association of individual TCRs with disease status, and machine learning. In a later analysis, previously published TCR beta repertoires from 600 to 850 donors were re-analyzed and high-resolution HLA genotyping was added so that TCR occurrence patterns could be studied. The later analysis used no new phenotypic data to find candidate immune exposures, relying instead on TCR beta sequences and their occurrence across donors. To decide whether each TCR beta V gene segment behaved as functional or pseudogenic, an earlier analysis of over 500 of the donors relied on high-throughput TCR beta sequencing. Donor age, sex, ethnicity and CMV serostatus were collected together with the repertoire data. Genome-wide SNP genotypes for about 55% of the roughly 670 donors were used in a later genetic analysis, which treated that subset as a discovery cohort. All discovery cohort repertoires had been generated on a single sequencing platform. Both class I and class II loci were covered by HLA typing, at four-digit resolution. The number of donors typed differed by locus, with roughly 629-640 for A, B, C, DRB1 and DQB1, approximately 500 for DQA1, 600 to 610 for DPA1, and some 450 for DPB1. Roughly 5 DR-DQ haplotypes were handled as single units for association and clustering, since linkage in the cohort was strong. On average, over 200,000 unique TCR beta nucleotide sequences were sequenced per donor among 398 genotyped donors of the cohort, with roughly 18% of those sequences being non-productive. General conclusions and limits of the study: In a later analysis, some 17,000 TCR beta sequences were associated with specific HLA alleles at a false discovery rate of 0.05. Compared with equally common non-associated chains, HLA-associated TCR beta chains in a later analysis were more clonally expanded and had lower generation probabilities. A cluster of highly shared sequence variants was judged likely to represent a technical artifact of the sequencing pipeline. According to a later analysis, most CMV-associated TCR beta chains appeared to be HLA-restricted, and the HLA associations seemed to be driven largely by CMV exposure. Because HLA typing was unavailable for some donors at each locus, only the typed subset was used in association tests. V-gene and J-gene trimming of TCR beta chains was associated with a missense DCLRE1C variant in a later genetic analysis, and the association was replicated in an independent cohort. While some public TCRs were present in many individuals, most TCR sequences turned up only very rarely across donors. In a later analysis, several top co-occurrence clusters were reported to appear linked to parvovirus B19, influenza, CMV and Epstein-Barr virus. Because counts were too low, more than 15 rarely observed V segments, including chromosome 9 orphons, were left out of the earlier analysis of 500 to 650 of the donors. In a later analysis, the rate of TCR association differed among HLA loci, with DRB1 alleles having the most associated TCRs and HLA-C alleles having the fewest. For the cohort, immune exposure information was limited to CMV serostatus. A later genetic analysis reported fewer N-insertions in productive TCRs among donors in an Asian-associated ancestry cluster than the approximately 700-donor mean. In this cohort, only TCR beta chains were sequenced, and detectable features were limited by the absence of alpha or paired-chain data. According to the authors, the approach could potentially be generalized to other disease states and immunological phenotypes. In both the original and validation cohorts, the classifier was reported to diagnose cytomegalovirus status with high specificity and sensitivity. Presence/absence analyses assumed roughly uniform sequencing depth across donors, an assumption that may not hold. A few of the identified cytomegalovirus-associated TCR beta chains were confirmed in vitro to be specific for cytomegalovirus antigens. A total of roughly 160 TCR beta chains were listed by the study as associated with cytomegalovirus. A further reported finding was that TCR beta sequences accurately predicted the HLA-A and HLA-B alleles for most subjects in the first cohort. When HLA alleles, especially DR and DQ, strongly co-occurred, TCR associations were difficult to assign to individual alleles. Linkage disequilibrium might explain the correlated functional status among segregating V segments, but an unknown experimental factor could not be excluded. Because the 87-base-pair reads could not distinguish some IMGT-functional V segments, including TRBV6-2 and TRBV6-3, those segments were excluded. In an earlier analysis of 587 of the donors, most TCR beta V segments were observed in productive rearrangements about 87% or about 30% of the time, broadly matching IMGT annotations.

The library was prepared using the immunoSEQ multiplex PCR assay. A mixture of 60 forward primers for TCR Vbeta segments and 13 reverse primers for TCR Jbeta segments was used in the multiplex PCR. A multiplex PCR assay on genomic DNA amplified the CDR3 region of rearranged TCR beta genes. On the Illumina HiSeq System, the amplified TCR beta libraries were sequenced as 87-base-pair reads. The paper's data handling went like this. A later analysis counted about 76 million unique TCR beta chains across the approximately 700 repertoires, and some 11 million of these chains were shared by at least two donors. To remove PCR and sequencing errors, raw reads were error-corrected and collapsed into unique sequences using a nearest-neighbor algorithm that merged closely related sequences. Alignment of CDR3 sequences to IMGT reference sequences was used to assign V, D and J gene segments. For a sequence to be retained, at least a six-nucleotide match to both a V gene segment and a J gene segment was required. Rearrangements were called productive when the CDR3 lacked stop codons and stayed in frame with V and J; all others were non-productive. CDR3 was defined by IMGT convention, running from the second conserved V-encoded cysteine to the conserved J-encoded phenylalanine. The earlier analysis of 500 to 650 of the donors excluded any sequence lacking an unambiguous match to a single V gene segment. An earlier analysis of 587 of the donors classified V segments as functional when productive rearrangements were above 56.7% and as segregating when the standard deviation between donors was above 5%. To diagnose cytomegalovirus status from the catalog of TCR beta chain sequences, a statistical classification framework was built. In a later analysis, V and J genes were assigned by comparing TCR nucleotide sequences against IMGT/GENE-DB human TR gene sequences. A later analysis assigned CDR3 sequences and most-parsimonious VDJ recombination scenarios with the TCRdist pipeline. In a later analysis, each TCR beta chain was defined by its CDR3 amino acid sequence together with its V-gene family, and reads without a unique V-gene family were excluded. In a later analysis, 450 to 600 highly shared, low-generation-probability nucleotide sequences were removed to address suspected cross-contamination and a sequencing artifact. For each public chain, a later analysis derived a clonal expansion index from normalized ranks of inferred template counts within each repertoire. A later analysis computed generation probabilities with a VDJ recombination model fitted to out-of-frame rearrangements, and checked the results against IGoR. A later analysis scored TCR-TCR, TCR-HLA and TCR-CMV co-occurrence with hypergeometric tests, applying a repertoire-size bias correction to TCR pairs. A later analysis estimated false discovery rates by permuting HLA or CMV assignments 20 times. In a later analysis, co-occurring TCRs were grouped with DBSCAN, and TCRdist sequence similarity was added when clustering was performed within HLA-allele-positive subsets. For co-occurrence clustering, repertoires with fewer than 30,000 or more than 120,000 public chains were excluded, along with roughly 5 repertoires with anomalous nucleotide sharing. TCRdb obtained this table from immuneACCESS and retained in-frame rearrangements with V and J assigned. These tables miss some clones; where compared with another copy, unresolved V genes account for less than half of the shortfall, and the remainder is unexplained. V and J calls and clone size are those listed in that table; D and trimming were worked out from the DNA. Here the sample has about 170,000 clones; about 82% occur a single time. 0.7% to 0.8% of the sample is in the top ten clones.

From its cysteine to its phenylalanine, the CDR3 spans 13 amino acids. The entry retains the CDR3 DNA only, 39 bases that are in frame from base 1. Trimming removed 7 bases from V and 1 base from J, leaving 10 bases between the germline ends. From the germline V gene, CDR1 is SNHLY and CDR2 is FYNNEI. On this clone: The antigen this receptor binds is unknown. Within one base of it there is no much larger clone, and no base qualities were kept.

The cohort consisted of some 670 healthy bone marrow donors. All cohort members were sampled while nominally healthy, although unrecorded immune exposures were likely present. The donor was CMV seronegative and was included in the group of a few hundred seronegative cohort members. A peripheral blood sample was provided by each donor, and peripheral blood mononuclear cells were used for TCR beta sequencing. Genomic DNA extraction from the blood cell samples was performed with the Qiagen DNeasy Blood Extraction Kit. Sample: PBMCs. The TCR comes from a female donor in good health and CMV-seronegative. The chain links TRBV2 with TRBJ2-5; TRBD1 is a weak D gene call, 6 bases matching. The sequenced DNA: TGTGCCAGCATGTGGACAGTCCAAGAGACCCAGTACTTC. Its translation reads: CASMWTVQETQYF. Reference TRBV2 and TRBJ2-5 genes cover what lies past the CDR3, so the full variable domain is EPEVTQTPSHQVTQMGQEVILRCVPISNHLYFYWYRQILGQKVEFLVSFYNNEISEKSEIFDDQFSVERPDGSNFTLKIRSTKLEDSAMYFCASMWTVQETQYFGPGTRLLVL.